This T cell receptor (beta chain) originates from a study of cytomegalovirus exposure and HLA in healthy donors. General study points: An apparent linkage of common viral pathogens to several of the most significant clusters emerged in a later analysis. The number of N-insertions in an Asian-associated ancestry cluster was reportedly below the roughly 620-donor mean in a later analysis.

This CDR3 spans 16 amino acids. J was trimmed by 0 bases and V by 1 base; bases with no gene match: 4. Germline V gene data show CDR1 as SEHNR and CDR2 as FQNEAQ (reference sequence). The PCR employed 60 Vbeta primers together with 13 Jbeta primers. The assay was immunoSEQ multiplex PCR, and TCRdb's table has in-frame clones only and misses some. The sample lists 120,000 or so clones, over 70% occurring once. This clone was observed a few times. Its antigen remains unidentified. When sampled, the donors appeared nominally healthy, though they likely had unrecorded immune exposures. The sequence was collected from a woman between 50 and 59 years old in good health and CMV-seropositive. This sequence joins TRBV7-9 and TRBJ1-1; 8 bases align to TRBD1. The specimen was PBMCs. The CDR3 DNA is TGTGCCAGCAGCTTAGGGACAGGGAGGTTGAACACTGAAGCTTTCTTT. This codes for CASSLGTGRLNTEAFF.